Shown below are 4 T cell receptor beta chains from a single sample sequenced in a study of blood T cell repertoires in COVID-19. Repertoires were generated with immunoSEQ multiplex PCR, while TCRdb's copy carries only in-frame clones and drops some. The sample consists of 180,000 or so clones, around 76% of them appearing once. Sample: peripheral blood. The receptors stem from a woman aged 45-60 years with active or convalescent COVID-19.

The J gene is TRBJ2-3, the V gene TRBV24-1; 10 bases align to TRBD1. V gave up 3 bases and J gave up 7 bases; unmatched junction bases: 9. The CDR3 covers 16 residues. CDR1 KGHDR and CDR2 SFDVKD come from the germline V gene. The CDR3 DNA reads TGTGCCACCAGTGATACTCCGGGACAGGGGCAGTATACGCAGTATTTT. Translation: CATSDTPGQGQYTQYF.

This chain connects TRBV5-1 to TRBJ2-3; 11 positions match TRBD2. The CDR3 has 16 amino acids. Trimming cost V 3 bases and J 1 base; bases outside gene matches: 4. CDR1 and CDR2 (germline): SGHRS, YFSETQ. The CDR3 bases are TGCGCCAGCAGCTCGGGTAGCGGGAGGGGCACAGATACGCAGTATTTT. Protein product: CASSSGSGRGTDTQYF.

This chain links TRBV27 with TRBJ2-1, with D possibly matching TRBD1 (5 bases). Germline V gene sequence: CDR1 MNHEY, CDR2 SMNVEV (reference sequence). V was pared by 0 bases and J by 3 bases, with 6 bases between. The CDR3 has 14 amino acids. CDR3 DNA sequence: TGTGCCAGCAGTTTATCTAGGGGCTACAATGAGCAGTTCTTC. Protein sequence: CASSLSRGYNEQFF.

The rearrangement joins TRBV6-2 or TRBV6-3 to TRBJ1-6; the D is unclear. The CDR3 is 13 residues long. The germline V gene encodes CDR1 MNHEY and CDR2 SVGEGT. The V gene lost 5 bases and the J gene lost 10 bases, with 12 bases spanning the gap. The CDR3 loop is CASSAYAGSPLHF. The CDR3 DNA sequence: TGTGCCAGCAGTGCCTACGCCGGGTCACCCCTCCACTTT.